The T cell receptor (beta chain) described here comes from a study of blood T cell repertoires in COVID-19. Clones were read by immunoSEQ multiplex PCR, and TCRdb kept only the in-frame ones, dropping some. The repertoire holds about 230,000 clones, with around 84% as singletons. Sequencing used peripheral blood. This receptor was obtained from a man between 40 and 49 years old who had recovered from COVID-19.

The CDR3 DNA follows: TGTGCCAGCAGTGACATAAGATCCGGGACAGGGGATGGCTACACCTTC. Translated: CASSDIRSGTGDGYTF. The chain couples TRBV2 to TRBJ1-2; 10 nucleotides agree with TRBD1. With 3 bases clipped from V and 6 bases from J, the junction kept 10 bases outside the gene matches. The germline V gene encodes CDR1 SNHLY and CDR2 FYNNEI. The length of the CDR3 is 16 residues.